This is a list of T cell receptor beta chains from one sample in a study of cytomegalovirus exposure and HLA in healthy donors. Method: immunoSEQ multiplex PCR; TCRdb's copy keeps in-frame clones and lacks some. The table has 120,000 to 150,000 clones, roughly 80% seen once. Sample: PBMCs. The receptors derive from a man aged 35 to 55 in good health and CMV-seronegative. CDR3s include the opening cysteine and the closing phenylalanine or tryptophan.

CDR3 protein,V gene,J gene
CASSAYGGGAFEQFF,TRBV5-6,TRBJ2-1
CASSSLAGSGDEQFF,TRBV5-1,TRBJ2-1
CASSEHRGASPLHF,TRBV6-1,TRBJ1-6
CASSPGGPYGYTF,TRBV19,TRBJ1-2
CASSLPTRTPYEQYF,TRBV28,TRBJ2-7
CASSTWTDSYEQYF,TRBV19,TRBJ2-7
CASRSPGQGLSYGYTF,TRBV28,TRBJ1-2
CAWTGNSNQPQHF,TRBV30,TRBJ1-5
CASSFSEGYGYTF,TRBV7-2,TRBJ1-2
CASSEVSAGLAGPSETQYF,TRBV6-1,TRBJ2-5
CASSRRGEDVFGELFF,TRBV7-9,TRBJ2-2
CASSYRSGATEAFF,TRBV6-5,TRBJ1-1
CASSPGTGGGYEQYF,TRBV5-1,TRBJ2-7
CASSPRTGANSPLHF,TRBV9,TRBJ1-6
CASSLTLGQGGYYGYTF,TRBV5-1,TRBJ1-2
CASSLIILGQIYNEQFF,TRBV5-1,TRBJ2-1